These T cell receptor beta chains were read from a single sample in a study of cytomegalovirus exposure and HLA in healthy donors. This table comes from immunoSEQ multiplex PCR, and its TCRdb copy is limited to in-frame clones, with some not included. The data contain about 270,000 clones, around 66% of them singletons. Sample: PBMCs. The receptors stem from a female donor in good health and CMV-seronegative. Both conserved end residues are part of each CDR3. Each record gives: CDR3 DNA, CDR3 protein, V gene, J gene, clone size, CDR3 length, D gene. The D gene is left open where the match is weak. The size of a clone is reported for some rows only, either as once, few or many, or as a class for expanded clones.

TGCGCCAGCCGGGGGACTAGCGCGAACACCGGGGAGCTGTTTTTT	CASRGTSANTGELFF	TRBV4-1	TRBJ2-2	.	15	TRBD2
TGTGCCAGCAGCTTTGGACAGATTGAAGCTTTCTTT	CASSFGQIEAFF	TRBV7-9	TRBJ1-1	once	12	.
TGTGCCAGCAGCCGGACAGGGTTTCCTGAAAAACTGTTTTTT	CASSRTGFPEKLFF	TRBV7-9	TRBJ1-4	.	14	TRBD1
TGCGCCAGTATGGAAGGGGCGATAAGGACCCAGTACTTC	CASMEGAIRTQYF	TRBV5-1	TRBJ2-5	.	13	.
TGTGCCAGCAGCTTCTTCGACAGGGATACTTCACCCCTCCACTTT	CASSFFDRDTSPLHF	TRBV5-4	TRBJ1-6	.	15	TRBD1
TGTGCCAGCAGCTTAGCGGGCAGGGGCACAGATACGCAGTATTTT	CASSLAGRGTDTQYF	TRBV11-2	TRBJ2-3	once	15	.
TGTGCCAGCAGCTCATTAGCGGGAGTAGGGGAGCTGTTTTTT	CASSSLAGVGELFF	TRBV7-3	TRBJ2-2	.	14	TRBD2
TGTGCCAGCAGCGTGGGCTCCGATACGCAGTATTTT	CASSVGSDTQYF	TRBV9	TRBJ2-3	few	12	.
TGTTCCAGCAGCCTGGGACAGCCAAATGAAAAACTGTTTTTT	CSSSLGQPNEKLFF	TRBV7-9	TRBJ1-4	.	14	TRBD1
TGTGCCAGCAGTGAATCAGGGAACGGCTACACCTTC	CASSESGNGYTF	TRBV6-1	TRBJ1-2	.	12	.
TGTGCCAGCAGTTTCAGCGGGAGGACGGGAGATACGCAGTATTTT	CASSFSGRTGDTQYF	TRBV28	TRBJ2-3	.	15	TRBD2
TGCGCCAGCAGCTCGGGACTAGCGGGGCTATACGAGCAGTACTTC	CASSSGLAGLYEQYF	TRBV4-1	TRBJ2-7	.	15	TRBD2
TGTGCCAGCAGCTCCAAAACAGGGGCCGAAGCTTTCTTT	CASSSKTGAEAFF	TRBV7-6	TRBJ1-1	few	13	TRBD1
TGTGCCAGCAGCCCAAGCAGCGGGAGAACCTACGAGCAGTACTTC	CASSPSSGRTYEQYF	TRBV6-6	TRBJ2-7	.	15	TRBD2
TGTGCCAGCAGCGCCCGACAGGGGGGCACTGAAGCTTTCTTT	CASSARQGGTEAFF	TRBV7-9	TRBJ1-1	.	14	TRBD1
TGTGCCAGCGGGGGGGGCACAGATACGCAGTATTTT	CASGGGTDTQYF	TRBV6-5	TRBJ2-3	.	12	TRBD2
TGTGCCATCAGTGACCTAGCGGGAGGAAATGAGCAGTTCTTC	CAISDLAGGNEQFF	TRBV10-3	TRBJ2-1	.	14	TRBD2
TGTGCCAGCAGCCGGGGTTTTGATCAGCCCCAGCATTTT	CASSRGFDQPQHF	TRBV7-9	TRBJ1-5	.	13	.
TGTGCCAGCAGAGGCGGGACCCTCAATGAGCAGTTCTTC	CASRGGTLNEQFF	TRBV6-5	TRBJ2-1	.	13	.
TGTGCCAGCAGCCCGGGCTCTGGGGCCAACGTCCTGACTTTC	CASSPGSGANVLTF	TRBV11-2	TRBJ2-6	.	14	.
TGTGCCAGCATCACGCCGGGACAGTCCTACGAGCAGTACTTC	CASITPGQSYEQYF	TRBV28	TRBJ2-7	once	14	TRBD1
TGTGCCAGCAGCACCCGGACTAGCGGGAGAACAGATACGCAGTATTTT	CASSTRTSGRTDTQYF	TRBV7-2	TRBJ2-3	.	16	TRBD2
TGTGCCAGCAGTTTAGATGGGGGAGGGTATGGCTACACCTTC	CASSLDGGGYGYTF	TRBV27	TRBJ1-2	.	14	.
TGTGCCAGCAGAGGACAGACACTCCAAGAGACCCAGTACTTC	CASRGQTLQETQYF	TRBV5-4	TRBJ2-5	few	14	.
TGTGCCAGCAGCTTCTCAGGGACTAACTATGGCTACACCTTC	CASSFSGTNYGYTF	TRBV7-9	TRBJ1-2	.	14	.
TGTGCCAGCAGTTACTCGAAGGGGACTGAAGCTTTCTTT	CASSYSKGTEAFF	TRBV6-5	TRBJ1-1	.	13	.
TGTGCCAGCAGCCCAACGACAGGACGCAATCAGCCCCAGCATTTT	CASSPTTGRNQPQHF	TRBV7-2	TRBJ1-5	.	15	.
TGTGCTAGTGGTTTAGCCGGGGTCACCGGGGAGCTGTTTTTT	CASGLAGVTGELFF	TRBV12-5	TRBJ2-2	once	14	.
TGCGCCAGCAGTGGGCCCGGGACTAGCGGGAGTGAGTACGAGCAGTACTTC	CASSGPGTSGSEYEQYF	TRBV10-1	TRBJ2-7	.	17	TRBD2
TGTGCCAGCAGTGAAGGGGGACAGGGGAGGTTACGTGGCTACACCTTC	CASSEGGQGRLRGYTF	TRBV2	TRBJ1-2	.	16	TRBD1
TGTGCCAGCAGTTTGGGGGGAGGGACGCGGTCCTACGAGCAGTACTTC	CASSLGGGTRSYEQYF	TRBV28	TRBJ2-7	few	16	TRBD2
TGTGCCAGCACCAGTTCCGGGGTGGCCTACGAGCAGTACTTC	CASTSSGVAYEQYF	TRBV6-5	TRBJ2-7	.	14	.
TGTGCCAGTAATTTGAGGGCCGGGTTTGAAGCTTTCTTT	CASNLRAGFEAFF	TRBV19	TRBJ1-1	.	13	.
TGTGCCAGCAGTACCCAAGGGGCCCGAGACGGCTACACCTTC	CASSTQGARDGYTF	TRBV6-5	TRBJ1-2	.	14	.
TGTGCCAGCGGTACGCTTGGTGGGAGAGTGCCTGAGCAGTTCTTC	CASGTLGGRVPEQFF	TRBV7-2	TRBJ2-1	.	15	.
TGTGCCAGCAGCTTAGCTGAACAGGACAATGAGCAGTTCTTC	CASSLAEQDNEQFF	TRBV7-8	TRBJ2-1	.	14	.
TGCGCCAGCAGCCCGGGGGGACAGGGGGGCACAGATACGCAGTATTTT	CASSPGGQGGTDTQYF	TRBV5-1	TRBJ2-3	.	16	TRBD1
TGTGCCAGCAGTGAATCAGGGTGGGCTGGAAACACCATATATTTT	CASSESGWAGNTIYF	TRBV2	TRBJ1-3	.	15	.
TGTGCCAGCAGCGGTGTAACATTTGAGACCCAGTACTTC	CASSGVTFETQYF	TRBV9	TRBJ2-5	.	13	.
TGTGCCAGCAGCGTGTGGGGCTATGAAAAACTGTTTTTT	CASSVWGYEKLFF	TRBV5-5	TRBJ1-4	.	13	.
TGTGCCAGCAGCGCAAACCCCGGGACTAGCGGGAGCCATGAGCAGTTCTTC	CASSANPGTSGSHEQFF	TRBV9	TRBJ2-1	.	17	TRBD2
TGTGCCAGCAGCAAGAGGGGACAGGGAGGCACTGAAGCTTTCTTT	CASSKRGQGGTEAFF	TRBV5-8	TRBJ1-1	.	15	TRBD1